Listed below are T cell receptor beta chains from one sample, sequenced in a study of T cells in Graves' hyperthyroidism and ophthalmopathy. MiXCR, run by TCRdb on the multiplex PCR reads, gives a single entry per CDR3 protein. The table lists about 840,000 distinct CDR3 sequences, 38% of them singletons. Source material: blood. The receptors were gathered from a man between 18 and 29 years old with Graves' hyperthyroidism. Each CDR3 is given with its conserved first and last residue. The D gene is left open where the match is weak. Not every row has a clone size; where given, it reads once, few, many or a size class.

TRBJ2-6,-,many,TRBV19,CASSKGQPGASGANVLTF,TGTGCCAGTAGTAAGGGCCAACCGGGAGCCTCTGGGGCCAACGTCCTGACTTTC
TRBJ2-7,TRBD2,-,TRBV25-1,CASSDDLAGGEQYF,TGTGCCAGCAGTGACGATCTAGCGGGAGGAGAGCAGTACTTC
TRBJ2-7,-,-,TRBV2,CASRGPVSYEQYF,TGTGCCAGCCGAGGACCAGTTTCCTACGAGCAGTACTTC
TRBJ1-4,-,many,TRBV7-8,CASSPAETSEKLFF,TGTGCCAGCAGCCCCGCAGAGACAAGTGAAAAACTGTTTTTT
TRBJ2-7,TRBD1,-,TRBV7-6,CASSSGTGVFHEQYF,TGTGCCAGCAGCTCCGGGACAGGGGTTTTCCACGAGCAGTACTTC
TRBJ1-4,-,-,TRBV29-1,CSVYHQGSSEKLFF,TGCAGCGTTTACCATCAGGGGTCTAGTGAAAAACTGTTTTTT
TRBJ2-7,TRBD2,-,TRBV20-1,CSARAMGGMTSGSYEQYF,TGCAGTGCTAGAGCCATGGGGGGAATGACTAGCGGGTCCTACGAGCAGTACTTC
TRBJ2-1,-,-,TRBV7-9,CAGSPWQGYNEQFF,TGTGCCGGCAGCCCCTGGCAGGGGTACAATGAGCAGTTCTTC
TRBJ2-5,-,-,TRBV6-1,CASSLTDWWETQYF,TGTGCCAGCAGTCTAACGGACTGGTGGGAGACCCAGTACTTC
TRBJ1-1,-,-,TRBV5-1,CASRDKDGPRVNTEAFF,TGCGCCAGCAGAGACAAGGACGGACCTAGAGTGAACACTGAAGCTTTCTTT
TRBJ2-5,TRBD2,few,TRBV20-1,CSAASGTNIQETQYF,TGCAGTGCCGCCTCGGGGACTAACATCCAAGAGACCCAGTACTTC
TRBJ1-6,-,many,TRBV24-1,CAAQRALHF,TGTGCCGCCCAGAGGGCCCTCCACTTT
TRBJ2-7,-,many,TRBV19,CASSIGDRVYEQYF,TGTGCCAGTAGTATCGGGGACCGTGTCTACGAGCAGTACTTC
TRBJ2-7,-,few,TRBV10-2,CASSQRPYEQYF,TGTGCCAGCAGCCAAAGACCCTACGAGCAGTACTTC
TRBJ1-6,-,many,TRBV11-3,CASSPDWPASPLHF,TGTGCCAGCAGCCCTGACTGGCCGGCCTCACCCCTCCACTTT
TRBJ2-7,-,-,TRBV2,CASSTQVFYEQYF,TGTGCCAGCAGTACCCAGGTTTTCTACGAGCAGTACTTC
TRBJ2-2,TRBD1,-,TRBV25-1,CATQGTANTGELFF,TGTGCCACCCAGGGGACAGCGAACACCGGGGAGCTGTTTTTT
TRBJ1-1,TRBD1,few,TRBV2,CASSEGQGPMEAFF,TGTGCCAGCAGTGAGGGACAGGGGCCGATGGAAGCTTTCTTT
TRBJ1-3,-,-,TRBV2,CASSEKTPRPGNTIYF,TGTGCCAGCAGTGAAAAGACACCCCGCCCTGGAAACACCATATATTTT
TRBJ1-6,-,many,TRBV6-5,CASSYKAGANSPLHF,TGTGCCAGCAGTTATAAAGCAGGGGCGAATTCACCCCTCCACTTT
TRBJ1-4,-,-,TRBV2,CASSAERGEKLFF,TGTGCCAGCAGTGCGGAGCGAGGGGAAAAACTGTTTTTT
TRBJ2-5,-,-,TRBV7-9,CASSPRGLETQYF,TGTGCCAGCAGCCCTCGGGGGTTAGAGACCCAGTACTTC
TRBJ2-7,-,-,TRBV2,CASSYARTLPYEQYF,TGCGCCAGCAGCTATGCAAGAACCTTACCCTACGAGCAGTACTTC
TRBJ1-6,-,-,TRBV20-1,CSARDQNRAIGNSPLHF,TGCAGTGCTAGAGATCAAAACAGGGCGATCGGGAATTCACCCCTCCACTTT
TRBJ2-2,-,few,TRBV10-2,CASSESWGALGELFF,TGCGCCAGCAGTGAGTCGTGGGGGGCCCTCGGGGAGCTGTTTTTT
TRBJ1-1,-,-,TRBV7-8,CASSLDSMGDTEAFF,TGTGCCAGCAGCTTAGATTCGATGGGGGACACTGAAGCTTTCTTT
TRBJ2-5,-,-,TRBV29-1,CSVVGRGENQPQYF,TGCAGCGTTGTTGGACGAGGCGAGAATCAGCCCCAGTACTTC
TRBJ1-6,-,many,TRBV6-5,CASSDGTSYNSPLHF,TGTGCCAGCAGTGACGGGACATCGTATAACTCACCCCTCCACTTT
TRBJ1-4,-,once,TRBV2,CAIGGDSGAKLFF,TGTGCCATCGGGGGCGACTCTGGGGCCAAACTGTTTTTT
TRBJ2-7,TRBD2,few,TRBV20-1,CSASPSGGSYEQYF,TGCAGTGCTAGCCCTAGCGGAGGTTCCTACGAGCAGTACTTC
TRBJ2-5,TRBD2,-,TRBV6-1,CASSPHGTSGEETQYF,TGTGCCAGCAGTCCCCACGGGACTAGCGGGGAGGAGACCCAGTACTTC
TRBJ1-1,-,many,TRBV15,CATSREDLNTEAFF,TGTGCCACCAGCAGAGAAGATTTGAACACTGAAGCTTTCTTT
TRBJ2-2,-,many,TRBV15,CATSRGQETGELFF,TGTGCCACCAGCAGAGGACAGGAGACCGGGGAGCTGTTTTTT
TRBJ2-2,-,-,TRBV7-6,CASSSDRELFF,TGTGCCAGCAGTTCCGACAGGGAGCTGTTTTTT
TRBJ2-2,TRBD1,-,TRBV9,CASSSGRWGTENTGELFF,TGTGCCAGCAGCAGCGGACGTTGGGGGACAGAGAACACCGGGGAGCTGTTTTTT
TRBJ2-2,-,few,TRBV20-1,CSARTLGGELFF,TGCAGTGCGCGGACCCTGGGAGGGGAGCTGTTTTTT
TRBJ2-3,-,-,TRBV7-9,CASSRDPFRAADTQYF,TGTGCCAGCAGCCGGGACCCATTTCGAGCGGCAGATACGCAGTATTTT
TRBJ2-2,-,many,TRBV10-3,CAIKDRTNTGELFF,TGTGCCATCAAAGACAGGACGAACACCGGGGAGCTGTTTTTT
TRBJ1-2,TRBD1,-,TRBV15,CATSSTGTGTYGYTF,TGTGCCACCAGCAGTACCGGGACAGGTACCTACGGCTACACCTTC
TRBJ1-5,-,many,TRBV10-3,CAISASGGNNQPQHF,TGTGCCATCAGTGCGTCCGGGGGGAACAATCAGCCCCAGCATTTT
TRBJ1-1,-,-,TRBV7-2,CASSSVTGLTEAFF,TGTGCCAGCAGCTCCGTTACAGGGCTCACTGAAGCTTTCTTT
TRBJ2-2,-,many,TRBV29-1,CSVVGETAGELFF,TGCAGCGTCGTGGGGGAGACAGCCGGGGAGCTGTTTTTT
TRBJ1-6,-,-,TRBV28,CAGSRWEPLHF,TGTGCCGGCAGTCGTTGGGAACCCCTCCACTTT
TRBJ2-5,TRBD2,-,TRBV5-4,CASSWGGLAGGPMETQYF,TGTGCCAGCAGCTGGGGGGGACTAGCGGGAGGGCCCATGGAGACCCAGTACTTC
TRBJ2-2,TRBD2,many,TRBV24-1,CATSDAGLAPTGELFF,TGTGCCACCAGTGATGCGGGACTAGCGCCTACCGGGGAGCTGTTTTTT
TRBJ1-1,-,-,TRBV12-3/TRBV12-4,CASSYEGLEAFF,TGTGCCAGCAGTTACGAGGGCCTCGAAGCTTTCTTT
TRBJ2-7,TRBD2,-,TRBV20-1,CSATELAGGSYEQYF,TGCAGTGCTACTGAACTAGCGGGGGGCTCCTACGAGCAGTACTTC
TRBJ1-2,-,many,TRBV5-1,CASSLYRDRGYTF,TGCGCCAGCAGCTTGTACCGGGATCGTGGCTACACCTTC
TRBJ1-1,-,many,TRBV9,CASSDGSWGRAEAFF,TGTGCCAGCAGCGATGGTAGTTGGGGAAGGGCTGAAGCTTTCTTT
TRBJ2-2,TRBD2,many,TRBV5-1,CASSLGLAANTGELFF,TGCGCCAGCAGCCTAGGACTAGCGGCGAACACCGGGGAGCTGTTTTTT
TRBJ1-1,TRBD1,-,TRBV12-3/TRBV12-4,CASSSGQGSEAFF,TGTGCCAGCAGTTCGGGACAGGGCTCTGAAGCTTTCTTT
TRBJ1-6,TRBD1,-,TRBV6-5,CASSVGQSVSPLHF,TGTGCCAGCAGTGTGGGACAGAGTGTTTCACCCCTCCACTTT
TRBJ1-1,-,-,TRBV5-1,CASSWGEESTEAFF,TGCGCCAGCAGCTGGGGTGAGGAATCCACTGAAGCTTTCTTT